Listed below are T cell receptor beta chains from one sample, sequenced in a study of identical twins. Each CDR3 protein is one row after TCRdb ran MiXCR on the 5' RACE reads. The sample lists 500,000 or so distinct CDR3 sequences, about 13% occurring once. These same records also appear under a second study, on yellow fever vaccine responses in identical twins.

Input material: CD4+ T cells sorted from blood. These receptor sequences come from a woman between 18 and 30 years old in good health. The CDR3 runs from the conserved cysteine through the conserved F or W. Fields, in order: J gene, V gene, clone size, D gene, CDR3 protein, CDR3 DNA. The D gene is left open where the match is weak. Not all rows give a size; the values are once, few, many and, for expanded clones, a class.

J: TRBJ2-3
V: TRBV7-6
size: few
D: -
CDR3: CASSPLDGKGADTQYF
DNA: TGTGCCAGCAGCCCCCTGGACGGCAAGGGGGCAGATACGCAGTATTTT

J: TRBJ1-1
V: TRBV20-1
size: -
D: -
CDR3: CSAPGDRNTEAFF
DNA: TGCAGTGCTCCAGGGGATCGGAACACTGAAGCTTTCTTT

J: TRBJ2-7
V: TRBV7-8
size: -
D: -
CDR3: CASSLLLVQGEQYF
DNA: TGTGCCAGCAGCTTACTACTAGTACAGGGCGAGCAGTACTTC

J: TRBJ1-4
V: TRBV7-8
size: many
D: TRBD1
CDR3: CASSLVSGTGGEKLFF
DNA: TGTGCCAGCAGCTTAGTCTCGGGGACAGGGGGTGAAAAACTGTTTTTT

J: TRBJ2-3
V: TRBV5-1
size: many
D: -
CDR3: CASSLGGVTDTQYF
DNA: TGCGCCAGCAGCTTGGGCGGGGTCACAGATACGCAGTATTTT

J: TRBJ2-2
V: TRBV2
size: few
D: TRBD1
CDR3: CASRADRGLATGELFF
DNA: TGTGCCAGCAGGGCCGACAGGGGGCTGGCCACCGGGGAGCTGTTTTTT

J: TRBJ2-3
V: TRBV6-2/TRBV6-3
size: -
D: TRBD2
CDR3: CASSTRTSGSTDTQYF
DNA: TGTGCCAGCAGTACCAGGACTAGCGGGAGTACAGATACGCAGTATTTT

J: TRBJ2-7
V: TRBV12-3/TRBV12-4
size: many
D: TRBD2
CDR3: CASSSSGSYYEQYF
DNA: TGTGCCAGCAGTTCTAGCGGGAGCTACTACGAGCAGTACTTC

J: TRBJ2-7
V: TRBV29-1
size: many
D: -
CDR3: CSVEGRHEQYF
DNA: TGCAGCGTTGAAGGACGCCACGAGCAGTACTTC

J: TRBJ2-7
V: TRBV11-2
size: -
D: -
CDR3: CASSLGTLGEQYF
DNA: TGTGCCAGCAGCTTGGGGACCCTCGGCGAGCAGTACTTC

J: TRBJ2-2
V: TRBV21-1
size: few
D: -
CDR3: CASSNDRSPNTGELFF
DNA: TGTGCCAGCAGCAACGACCGCAGCCCGAACACCGGGGAGCTGTTTTTT

J: TRBJ1-2
V: TRBV19
size: -
D: -
CDR3: CASSRTGLWGLEYGYTF
DNA: TGTGCCAGTAGTAGAACAGGGTTATGGGGACTGGAGTATGGCTACACCTTC

J: TRBJ2-1
V: TRBV12-3/TRBV12-4
size: many
D: -
CDR3: CASSSRVGSAYNEQFF
DNA: TGTGCCAGCAGTTCGCGGGTGGGATCAGCTTACAATGAGCAGTTCTTC

J: TRBJ2-2
V: TRBV20-1
size: -
D: -
CDR3: CSAIVGGAAGELFF
DNA: TGCAGTGCTATCGTGGGGGGCGCCGCCGGGGAGCTGTTTTTT

J: TRBJ1-6
V: TRBV7-9
size: few
D: TRBD1
CDR3: CASQHRQGSINSPLHF
DNA: TGTGCCAGCCAACACCGACAGGGCTCGATAAATTCACCCCTCCACTTT

J: TRBJ2-1
V: TRBV6-1
size: -
D: -
CDR3: CASRPTRGGLSEQFF
DNA: TGTGCCAGCAGGCCTACTAGGGGTGGATTGTCTGAGCAGTTCTTC

J: TRBJ2-1
V: TRBV20-1
size: few
D: -
CDR3: CSAIPVERGSYNEQFF
DNA: TGCAGTGCTATCCCCGTCGAAAGGGGTTCCTACAATGAGCAGTTCTTC

J: TRBJ1-1
V: TRBV7-3
size: few
D: -
CDR3: CASSLMDSAEAFF
DNA: TGTGCCAGCAGCTTAATGGACAGCGCTGAAGCTTTCTTT

J: TRBJ2-1
V: TRBV5-4
size: -
D: TRBD2
CDR3: CASSLESGSHYNEQFF
DNA: TGTGCCAGCAGCTTGGAGAGCGGGAGTCACTACAATGAGCAGTTCTTC

J: TRBJ1-3
V: TRBV12-3/TRBV12-4
size: many
D: TRBD1
CDR3: CASSDTGGADTIYF
DNA: TGTGCCAGCAGCGATACAGGGGGCGCAGACACCATATATTTT

J: TRBJ2-5
V: TRBV5-1
size: few
D: -
CDR3: CASSLTIQGTQYF
DNA: TGCGCCAGCAGCTTAACTATCCAGGGAACCCAGTACTTC

J: TRBJ2-3
V: TRBV7-3
size: -
D: -
CDR3: CASSRGRVSGDTQYF
DNA: TGTGCCAGTTCCCGGGGAAGGGTCTCCGGGGATACGCAGTATTTT

J: TRBJ2-2
V: TRBV12-3/TRBV12-4
size: -
D: -
CDR3: CASSYRTTRTASGELFF
DNA: TGTGCCAGCAGCTATCGCACCACTCGGACGGCCTCCGGGGAGCTGTTTTTT

J: TRBJ1-1
V: TRBV6-1
size: -
D: -
CDR3: CASRTGAEANTEAFF
DNA: TGTGCCAGCAGGACAGGCGCCGAAGCGAACACTGAAGCTTTCTTT

J: TRBJ2-4
V: TRBV6-1
size: -
D: -
CDR3: CASSTGTPGNIQYF
DNA: TGTGCCAGCAGCACCGGGACGCCAGGAAACATTCAGTACTTC

J: TRBJ1-2
V: TRBV9
size: -
D: TRBD1
CDR3: CASSGDRVGDGYTF
DNA: TGTGCCAGCAGCGGGGACAGGGTAGGGGATGGCTACACCTTC

J: TRBJ2-2
V: TRBV20-1
size: -
D: -
CDR3: CSARGIGELFF
DNA: TGCAGTGCTAGAGGAATCGGGGAGCTGTTTTTT

J: TRBJ1-6
V: TRBV5-1
size: -
D: -
CDR3: CASSSGGQPHNSPLHF
DNA: TGCGCCAGCAGCTCGGGGGGCCAGCCCCATAATTCACCCCTCCACTTT

J: TRBJ1-1
V: TRBV5-6
size: few
D: -
CDR3: CASSLRGAGGTEAFF
DNA: TGTGCCAGCAGCTTGCGGGGGGCCGGTGGAACTGAAGCTTTCTTT

J: TRBJ2-7
V: TRBV4-2
size: many
D: -
CDR3: CASSQEGGTYEQYF
DNA: TGTGCCAGCAGCCAAGAAGGGGGGACCTACGAGCAGTACTTC

J: TRBJ2-7
V: TRBV4-1
size: many
D: -
CDR3: CASSPIEGYEQYF
DNA: TGCGCCAGCAGCCCGATTGAGGGATACGAGCAGTACTTC